These T cell receptor beta chains were read from a single sample in a study of T cell changes during pregnancy in multiple sclerosis. The protocol was immunoSEQ multiplex PCR, while the TCRdb copy is restricted to in-frame clones and leaves out a portion. Here the sample spans approximately 27,000 clones, around 94% being singletons. Sequenced material: CD4+ T cells from peripheral blood mononuclear cells, taken in the first trimester of pregnancy. The receptors originated from a female donor with multiple sclerosis, enrolled in a pregnancy study. Both conserved end residues are part of each CDR3. A D gene is named only where the DNA matches it firmly. The listing skips clone size in some rows; elsewhere it reads once, few, many or a size class.

TRBV5-6,TRBJ1-2,-,-,TGTGCCAGCAGCTTTGTAGCGTATGGCTACACCTTC,CASSFVAYGYTF
TRBV19,TRBJ2-1,TRBD2,-,TGTGCCAGTAGTCTTCTGCCCCTAGCGGGGGGGCCTCTTGCTGAGCAGTTCTTC,CASSLLPLAGGPLAEQFF
TRBV2,TRBJ1-1,-,-,TGTGCCAGCAGTGAGGATACTAGTATGAACACTGAAGCTTTCTTT,CASSEDTSMNTEAFF
TRBV11-2,TRBJ1-6,TRBD1,-,TGTGCCAGCAGCTTACAGGGCAGGGGGAATTCACCCCTCCACTTT,CASSLQGRGNSPLHF
TRBV5-6,TRBJ2-7,TRBD2,-,TGTGCCAGCAGCCCCCCTAGCGGGGAGAGTTCAGGGCAGTACTTC,CASSPPSGESSGQYF
TRBV30,TRBJ2-4,TRBD2,-,TGTGCCTGGAGTGTAAAGGCTAGCGGGGGAAACATTCAGTACTTC,CAWSVKASGGNIQYF
TRBV5-1,TRBJ2-3,-,-,TGCGCCAGCAGCTTGGAAGTAGCGGGCACAGATACGCAGTATTTT,CASSLEVAGTDTQYF
TRBV28,TRBJ1-4,TRBD1,-,TGTGCCAGCAGTCGACCCGGGACAGGGGATGAAAAACTGTTTTTT,CASSRPGTGDEKLFF
TRBV7-9,TRBJ1-5,-,-,TGTGCCAGCAGCTTAGGGGAGTACCAGCCCCAGCATTTT,CASSLGEYQPQHF
TRBV12-5,TRBJ1-1,TRBD1,-,TGTGCTAGTGGTTCCGACAGGGCCACTGAAGCTTTCTTT,CASGSDRATEAFF
TRBV4-2,TRBJ1-2,TRBD1,once,TGTGCCAGCAGCCAAGATCATGGGACAGGGGGCTATGGCTACACCTTC,CASSQDHGTGGYGYTF
TRBV7-9,TRBJ1-1,-,-,TGTGCCAGCAGCCCGCCCAGTGGTAACACTGAAGCTTTCTTT,CASSPPSGNTEAFF
TRBV10-3,TRBJ1-1,-,medium-sized,TGTGCCATCAAAGAGTCAGCAATGAACACTGAAGCTTTCTTT,CAIKESAMNTEAFF
TRBV11-3,TRBJ2-7,-,-,TGTGCCAGCAGCTCTTACCCGGGACAAGCCTCCTACGAGCAGTACTTC,CASSSYPGQASYEQYF
TRBV29-1,TRBJ2-1,TRBD1,once,TGCAGCGTTGAGGGATCCTACCGGGACAGTTCCTACAATGAGCAGTTCTTC,CSVEGSYRDSSYNEQFF
TRBV15,TRBJ1-2,-,-,TGTGCCACCAGCAGAGATCGAGGGGGACCGAACGGCTACACCTTC,CATSRDRGGPNGYTF
TRBV15,TRBJ1-5,-,-,TGTGCCACCAGCGAGGGTCTATTTCGCAATCAGCCCCAGCATTTT,CATSEGLFRNQPQHF
TRBV5-1,TRBJ2-7,-,once,TGCGCCAGCAGCTTGGAGTCGGGATGGTACGAGCAGTACTTC,CASSLESGWYEQYF
TRBV6-1,TRBJ2-1,TRBD1,-,TGTGCCAGCACCATGGACAGGGGCGCGGTCGATGAGCAGTTCTTC,CASTMDRGAVDEQFF
TRBV5-1,TRBJ2-1,-,-,TGCGCCAGCAGCTTGGTCCGGGACATAGACTCCTACAATGAGCAGTTCTTC,CASSLVRDIDSYNEQFF
TRBV7-9,TRBJ1-1,-,-,TGTGCCAGCAGCGTCCAGTCGGGAACTGAAGCTTTCTTT,CASSVQSGTEAFF